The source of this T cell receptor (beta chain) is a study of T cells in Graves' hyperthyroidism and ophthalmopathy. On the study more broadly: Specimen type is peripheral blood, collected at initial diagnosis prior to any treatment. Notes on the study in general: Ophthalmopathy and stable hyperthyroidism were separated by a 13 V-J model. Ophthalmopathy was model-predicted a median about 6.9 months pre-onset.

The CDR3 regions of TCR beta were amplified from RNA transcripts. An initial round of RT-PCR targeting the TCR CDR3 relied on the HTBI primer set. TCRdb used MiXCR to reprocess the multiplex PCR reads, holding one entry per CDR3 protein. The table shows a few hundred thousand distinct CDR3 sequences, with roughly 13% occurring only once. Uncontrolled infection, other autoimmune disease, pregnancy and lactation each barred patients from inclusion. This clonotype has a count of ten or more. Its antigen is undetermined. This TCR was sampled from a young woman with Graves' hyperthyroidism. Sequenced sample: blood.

The CDR3 loop reads CASVDRGETQYF. CDR3 bases: TGTGCCAGCGTGGACAGGGGAGAGACCCAGTACTTC. V and J are TRBV6-4 and TRBJ2-5; 9 nucleotides agree with TRBD1. Germline trimming cut 8 bases from V and 4 bases from J; bases unmatched to any gene: 2. The germline V gene has CDR1 MRHNA and CDR2 SNTAGT. The CDR3 covers 12 residues.